The clone carrying this TCR beta chain was detected only a few times. Its target is not known. Methotrexate plus calcineurin inhibitor accompanied controls' myeloablative marrow transplants; sampling was 1 year later. This sample was included in a study of T cells after posttransplantation cyclophosphamide. Overall study findings and caveats: TRB clonality was highly associated with recipient CMV seropositivity and reactivation. Blood and skin or GI T cell repertoires showed limited TRB overlap. Donor-recipient repertoire similarity was low at 1-2 months, rising over year one.

This CDR3 is built from 14 residues. The germline V gene has CDR1 ENHRY and CDR2 SYGVKD. Trimming cost V 3 bases and J 3 bases, with 12 bases left between them. Method: immunoSEQ multiplex PCR; TCRdb's copy keeps in-frame clones and lacks some. The sample holds about 16,000 clones; about 85% are singletons and the top ten take about 27%. The sequencing used PBMCs, collected after allogeneic stem cell transplant with calcineurin inhibitor and methotrexate. The sequence was obtained from a female patient between 18 and 35 years old who received an allogeneic stem cell transplant from an unrelated donor, was CMV-positive, and had acute and chronic GVHD. The T cells may come from the graft donor. The rearrangement joins TRBV10-3 to TRBJ2-7; D is possibly TRBD2 (6 bases). The CDR3 DNA sequence: TGTGCCATCAGTGACGGGGGAGAGGGCTACGAGCAGTACTTC. This translates into CAISDGGEGYEQYF.